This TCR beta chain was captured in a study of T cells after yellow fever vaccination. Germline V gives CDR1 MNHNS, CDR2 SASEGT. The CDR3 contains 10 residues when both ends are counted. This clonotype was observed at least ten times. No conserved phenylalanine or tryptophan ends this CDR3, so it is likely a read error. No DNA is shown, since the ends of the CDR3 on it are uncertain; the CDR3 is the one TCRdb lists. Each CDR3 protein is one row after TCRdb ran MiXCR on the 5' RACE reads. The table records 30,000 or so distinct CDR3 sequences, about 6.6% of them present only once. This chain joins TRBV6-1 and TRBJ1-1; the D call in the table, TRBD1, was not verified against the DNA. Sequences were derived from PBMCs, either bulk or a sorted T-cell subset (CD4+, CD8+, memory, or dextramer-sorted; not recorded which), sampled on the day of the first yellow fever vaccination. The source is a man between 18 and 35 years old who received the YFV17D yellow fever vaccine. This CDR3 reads CASSEVAPRL.